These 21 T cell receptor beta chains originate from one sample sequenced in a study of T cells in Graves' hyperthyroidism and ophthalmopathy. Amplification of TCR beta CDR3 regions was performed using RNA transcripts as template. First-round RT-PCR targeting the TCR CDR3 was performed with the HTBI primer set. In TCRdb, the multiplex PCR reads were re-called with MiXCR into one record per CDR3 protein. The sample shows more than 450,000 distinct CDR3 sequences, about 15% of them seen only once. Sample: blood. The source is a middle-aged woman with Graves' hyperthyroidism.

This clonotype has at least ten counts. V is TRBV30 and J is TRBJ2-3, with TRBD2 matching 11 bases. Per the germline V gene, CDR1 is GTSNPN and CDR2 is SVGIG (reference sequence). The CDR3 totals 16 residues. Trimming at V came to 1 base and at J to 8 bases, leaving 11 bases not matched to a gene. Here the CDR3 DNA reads TGTGCCTGGAGTGCCCCCGGGACTAGCGGCTTAGGTACGCAGTATTTT. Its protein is CAWSAPGTSGLGTQYF.

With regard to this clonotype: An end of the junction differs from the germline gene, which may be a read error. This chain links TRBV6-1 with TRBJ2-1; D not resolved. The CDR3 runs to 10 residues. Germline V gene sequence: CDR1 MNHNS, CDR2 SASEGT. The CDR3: CASYYIEQFF. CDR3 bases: TGTGCCAGCTATTACATTGAGCAGTTCTTC.

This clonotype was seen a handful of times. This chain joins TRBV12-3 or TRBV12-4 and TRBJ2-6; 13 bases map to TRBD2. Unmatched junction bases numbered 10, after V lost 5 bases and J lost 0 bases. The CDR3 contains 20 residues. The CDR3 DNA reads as TGTGCCAGCAGTAACTCTGGGACTAGCGGGATCAACTCTGGGGCCAACGTCCTGACTTTC. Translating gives CASSNSGTSGINSGANVLTF.

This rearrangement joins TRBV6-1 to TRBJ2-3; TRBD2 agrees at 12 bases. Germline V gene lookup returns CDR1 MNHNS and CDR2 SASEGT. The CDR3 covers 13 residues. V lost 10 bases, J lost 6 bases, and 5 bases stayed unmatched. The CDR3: CATGLAGMDTQYF. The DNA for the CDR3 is TGTGCCACTGGACTAGCGGGAATGGATACGCAGTATTTT.

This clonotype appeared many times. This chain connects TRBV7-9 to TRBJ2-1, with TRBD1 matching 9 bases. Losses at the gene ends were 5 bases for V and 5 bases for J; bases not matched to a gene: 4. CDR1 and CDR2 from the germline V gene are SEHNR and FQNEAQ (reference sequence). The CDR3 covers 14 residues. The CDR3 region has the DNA TGTGCCAGCAGCCTCGGACAGGGGCACAATGAGCAGTTCTTC. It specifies CASSLGQGHNEQFF.

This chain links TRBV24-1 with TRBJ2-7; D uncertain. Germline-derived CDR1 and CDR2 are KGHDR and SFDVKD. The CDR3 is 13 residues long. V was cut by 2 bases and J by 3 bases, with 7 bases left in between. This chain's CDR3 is CATSDSSSYEQYF. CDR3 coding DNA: TGTGCCACCAGTGATTCGTCTAGCTACGAGCAGTACTTC.

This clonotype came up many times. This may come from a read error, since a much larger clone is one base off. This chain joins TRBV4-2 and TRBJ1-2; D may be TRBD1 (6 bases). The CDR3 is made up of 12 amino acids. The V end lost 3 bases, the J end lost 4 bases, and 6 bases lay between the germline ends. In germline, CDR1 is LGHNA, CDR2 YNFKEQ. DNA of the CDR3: TGTGCCAGCAGCCAGGGGGCCTATGGCTACACCTTC. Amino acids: CASSQGAYGYTF.

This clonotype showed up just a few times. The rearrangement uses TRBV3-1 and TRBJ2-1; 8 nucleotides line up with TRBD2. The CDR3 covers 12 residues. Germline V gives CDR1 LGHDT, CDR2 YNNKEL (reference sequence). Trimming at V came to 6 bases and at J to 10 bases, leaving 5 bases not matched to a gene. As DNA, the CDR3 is TGTGCCAGCAGTCCCGGACTAGCAGAGCAGTTCTTC. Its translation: CASSPGLAEQFF.

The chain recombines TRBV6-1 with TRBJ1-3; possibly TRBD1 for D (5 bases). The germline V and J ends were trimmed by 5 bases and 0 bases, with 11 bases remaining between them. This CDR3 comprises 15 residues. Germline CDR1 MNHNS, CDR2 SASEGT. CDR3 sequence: CASSYRGRSGNTIYF. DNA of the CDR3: TGTGCCAGCAGTTATAGGGGACGCTCTGGAAACACCATATATTTT.

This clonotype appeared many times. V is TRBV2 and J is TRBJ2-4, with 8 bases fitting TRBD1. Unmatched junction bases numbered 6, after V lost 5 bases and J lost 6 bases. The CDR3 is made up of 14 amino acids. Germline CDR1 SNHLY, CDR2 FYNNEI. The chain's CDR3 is CASSTTGVRNIQYF. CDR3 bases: TGTGCCAGCAGTACGACAGGGGTGAGAAACATTCAGTACTTC.

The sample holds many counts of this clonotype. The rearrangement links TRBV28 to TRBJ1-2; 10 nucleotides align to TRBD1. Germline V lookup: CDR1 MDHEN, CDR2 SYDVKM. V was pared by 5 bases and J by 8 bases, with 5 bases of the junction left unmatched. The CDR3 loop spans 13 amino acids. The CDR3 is CASSRQGAEGYTF. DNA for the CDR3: TGTGCCAGCAGTAGACAGGGGGCGGAGGGCTACACCTTC.

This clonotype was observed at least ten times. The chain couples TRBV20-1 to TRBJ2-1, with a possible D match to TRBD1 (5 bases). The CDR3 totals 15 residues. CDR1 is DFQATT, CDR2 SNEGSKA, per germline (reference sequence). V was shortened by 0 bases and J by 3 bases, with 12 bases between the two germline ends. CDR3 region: CSARDFRVYYNEQFF. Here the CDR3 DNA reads TGCAGTGCTAGAGATTTCAGGGTTTACTACAATGAGCAGTTCTTC.

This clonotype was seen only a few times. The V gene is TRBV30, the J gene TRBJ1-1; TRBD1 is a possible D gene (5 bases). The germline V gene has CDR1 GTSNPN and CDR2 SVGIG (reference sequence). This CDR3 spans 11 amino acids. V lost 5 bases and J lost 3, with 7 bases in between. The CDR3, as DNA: TGTGCCTGGGACAGTTACACTGAAGCTTTCTTT. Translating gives CAWDSYTEAFF.

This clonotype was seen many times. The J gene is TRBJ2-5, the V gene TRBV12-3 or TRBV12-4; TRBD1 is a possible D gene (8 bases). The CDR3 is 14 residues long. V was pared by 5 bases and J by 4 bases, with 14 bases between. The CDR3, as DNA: TGTGCCAGCAGTACACACAGGGGGGGAGAGACCCAGTACTTC. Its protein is CASSTHRGGETQYF.

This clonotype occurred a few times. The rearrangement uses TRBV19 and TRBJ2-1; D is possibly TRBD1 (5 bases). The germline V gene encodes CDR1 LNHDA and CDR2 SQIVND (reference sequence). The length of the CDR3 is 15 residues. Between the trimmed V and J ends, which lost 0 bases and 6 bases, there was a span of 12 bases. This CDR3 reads CASSIESRRGNEQFF. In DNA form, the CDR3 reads TGTGCCAGTAGTATAGAGAGTCGTAGGGGCAATGAGCAGTTCTTC.

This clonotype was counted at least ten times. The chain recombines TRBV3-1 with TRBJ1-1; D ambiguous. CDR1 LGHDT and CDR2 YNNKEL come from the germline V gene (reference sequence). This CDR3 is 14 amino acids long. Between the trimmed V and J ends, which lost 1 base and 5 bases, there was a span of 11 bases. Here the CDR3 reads CASSQGGGRTEAFF. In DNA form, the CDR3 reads TGTGCCAGCAGCCAAGGTGGAGGAAGGACTGAAGCTTTCTTT.

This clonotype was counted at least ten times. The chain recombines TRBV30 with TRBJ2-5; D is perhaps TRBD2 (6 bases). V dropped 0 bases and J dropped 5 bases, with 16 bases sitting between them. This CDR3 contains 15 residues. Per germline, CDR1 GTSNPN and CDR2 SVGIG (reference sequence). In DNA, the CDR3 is TGTGCCTGGAGTGTAACCCCGATCCGGGGGGAGACCCAGTACTTC. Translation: CAWSVTPIRGETQYF.

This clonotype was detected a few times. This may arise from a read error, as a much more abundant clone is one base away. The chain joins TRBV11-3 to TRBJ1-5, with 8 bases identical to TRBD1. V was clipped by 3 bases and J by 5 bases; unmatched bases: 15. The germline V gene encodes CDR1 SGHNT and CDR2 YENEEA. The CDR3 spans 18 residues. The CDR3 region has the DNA TGTGCCAGCAGCTTCCCCAACGGGGACAGGAAAGGCGATCAGCCCCAGCATTTT. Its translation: CASSFPNGDRKGDQPQHF.

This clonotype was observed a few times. CDR3 nucleotides: TGTGCCAGCAGCAAAAGGGACAGCAACACCGGGGAGCTGTTTTTT. It codes for CASSKRDSNTGELFF. This chain joins TRBV9 and TRBJ2-2; 7 nucleotides agree with TRBD1. Germline CDR1 SGDLS, CDR2 YYNGEE. There are 15 residues in the CDR3. Unmatched junction bases numbered 5, after V lost 4 bases and J lost 2 bases. Together with reference TRBV9 and TRBJ2-2, the CDR3 gives the full variable domain: DSGVTQTPKHLITATGQRVTLRCSPRSGDLSVYWYQQSLDQGLQFLIQYYNGEERAKGNILERFSAQQFPDLHSELNLSSLELGDSALYFCASSKRDSNTGELFFGEGSRLTVL.

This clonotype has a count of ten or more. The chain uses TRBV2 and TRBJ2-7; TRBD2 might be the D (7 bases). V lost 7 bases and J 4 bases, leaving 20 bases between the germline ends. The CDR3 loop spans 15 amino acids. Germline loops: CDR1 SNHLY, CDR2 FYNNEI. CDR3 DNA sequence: TGTGCCAGCAAGGGGGGGTCAGGGGTTTCGTACGAGCAGTACTTC. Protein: CASKGGSGVSYEQYF.

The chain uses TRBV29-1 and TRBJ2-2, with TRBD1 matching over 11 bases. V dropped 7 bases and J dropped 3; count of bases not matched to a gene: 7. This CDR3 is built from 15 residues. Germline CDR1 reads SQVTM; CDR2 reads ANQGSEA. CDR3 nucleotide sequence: TGCAGCGCTCAGAGGACAGGGGGCGACACCGGGGAGCTGTTTTTT. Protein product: CSAQRTGGDTGELFF.